This TCR beta chain was recovered during a study of blood T cells in healthy people across ages. Trimming pared 7 bases from V and 4 bases from J, leaving 10 bases between. Germline V gives CDR1 MNHEY, CDR2 SVGAGI. This CDR3 has 12 residues. Alongside a J-beta primer mix, a sample-barcoded 5' primer served in a second PCR lasting about 7 to 11 cycles. TCRdb reanalysed the 5' RACE reads using MiXCR and keeps one entry per CDR3 protein. The sample holds about 650,000 distinct CDR3 sequences; about 30% are singletons and the top ten take 15%. Ten or more counts support this clonotype. V gene TRBV6-5 combines with J gene TRBJ1-2, with unresolved D. Sample: blood. The clonotype comes from a woman of 80 years or more in good health. The DNA for the CDR3 is TGTGCCAGCAAGGGCAGCGCCTATGGCTACACCTTC. Residues: CASKGSAYGYTF.